In this sample, the clone carrying this T cell receptor beta chain turned up many times. Its cognate antigen is unknown. TCRdb reprocessed the 5' RACE reads via MiXCR and lists one record per CDR3 protein. The sample holds roughly 630,000 distinct CDR3 sequences, under 8.5% seen once. This CDR3 is 13 amino acids long. CDR1 is ENHRY and CDR2 is SYGVKD in the germline V gene. V lost 2 bases, J lost 2 bases, and 6 bases lay in between. The data derive from a study of identical twins. General observations from the study: There is a chance that invariant MAIT and iNKT cells partially muddied zero-insertion analyses. While abundant cord blood beta clonotypes carried fewer insertions, memory repertoires showed no such pattern.

These data are also associated with another study on yellow fever vaccine responses in identical twins.

V and J are TRBV10-3 and TRBJ1-1; D remains ambiguous. The TCR sequence derives from a young woman in good health. Sequencing was carried out using PBMCs. CDR3 sequence (DNA): TGTGCCATCAGTGAGGTGGGTAACACTGAAGCTTTCTTT. Protein product: CAISEVGNTEAFF.